This TCR beta chain was recorded in a study of PD-L1 blockade in urothelial cancer. In the study overall: Beginning at some point between 2014 and 2015, patients received atezolizumab, given as 1,200 mg intravenously every 3 weeks. About 85% of the 29 patients were males with bladder-origin urothelial cancer. Median blood clonality was roughly 0.087, with tens of thousands of unique TCRs.

Every PCR got spiked synthetic TCR analog templates. Libraries were prepared by immunoSEQ multiplex PCR; TCRdb keeps only in-frame clonotypes and omits some of them. The sample has about 71,000 clones, 85% to 90% seen once. The CDR3 has 16 amino acids. The trim removed 0 bases at V and 3 bases at J, leaving 5 bases unmatched. Germline V CDR1 and CDR2: SGHAT, FQNNGV. The sample was PBMCs, taken around atezolizumab (anti-PD-L1) treatment. The receptor comes from a man in his 60s with urothelial cancer. The chain has TRBV11-2 and TRBJ2-3; 8 bases agree with TRBD2. CDR3 loop: CASSLDRAGGTDTQYF. The CDR3 DNA reads TGTGCCAGCAGCTTAGACAGGGCGGGAGGAACAGATACGCAGTATTTT.